In this sample, the clone carrying this T cell receptor beta chain turned up a few times. Its antigen remains unidentified. Germline-derived CDR1 and CDR2 are SQVTM and ANQGSEA. The CDR3 is 13 amino acids. The V end was cut by 2 bases, the J end by 4 bases, with 11 bases between. The data are from a study of cytomegalovirus exposure and HLA in healthy donors. Study results and limitations: Donors belonging to an Asian-associated ancestry cluster reportedly showed fewer N-insertions in productive TCRs than the approximately 670-donor mean, according to what a later analysis found.

60 Vbeta and 13 Jbeta primers were used in PCR. Generated by immunoSEQ multiplex PCR, the TCRdb table keeps only in-frame clones and is missing some. The sample contains some 200,000 clones, about two thirds of which appear only once. The TCR comes from a man aged 35-49 years in good health and CMV-seropositive. Sequencing input: PBMCs. V gene TRBV29-1 combines with J gene TRBJ1-1; possible D gene TRBD1, 6 bases. This CDR3 is CSVETGGATEAFF. DNA for the CDR3: TGCAGCGTTGAAACTGGGGGGGCCACTGAAGCTTTCTTT. Full variable domain (remainder filled in from reference TRBV29-1 and TRBJ1-1): SAVISQKPSRDICQRGTSLTIQCQVDSQVTMMFWYRQQPGQSLTLIATANQGSEATYESGFVIDKFPISRPNLTFSTLTVSNMSPEDSSIYLCSVETGGATEAFFGQGTRLTVV.